This T cell receptor (beta chain) was captured in a study of blood T cell repertoires in COVID-19. Study as a whole: Recovered Cohort 3 donors showed two negative PCRs, clearance, or symptom resolution. Samples representing acute and convalescent COVID-19 were sourced from the United States, Italy and Spain. T cells, B-cell-depleted T cells, or PBMCs provided the cDNA or gDNA that served as material.

Those who participated ranged in age from roughly 18 to 89 years and resided in about two dozen US areas. Sequencing used immunoSEQ multiplex PCR; TCRdb keeps in-frame clones, though not all of them. The top ten hold under 20% of the sample, which has fewer than 200,000 clones, less than 80% seen once. This CDR3 spans 13 amino acids. CDR1 is SGDLS and CDR2 is YYNGEE in the germline V gene. V shed 3 bases and J 8 bases; nucleotides not matched to a gene: 7. Sequenced input: PBMCs or T cells enriched from blood (not recorded which). The TCR was taken from a woman aged 70-85 years in a cohort exposed to, infected with or recovered from COVID-19 (not recorded which). The chain carries TRBV9 and TRBJ1-2; 7 nucleotides match TRBD1. For the CDR3, the DNA is TGTGCCAGCAGCGGGGACAGCAAAAGGGGCTACACCTTC. Protein sequence: CASSGDSKRGYTF.